This TCR beta chain came from a study of cytomegalovirus exposure and HLA in healthy donors. Broader study findings: In a later analysis, common viral pathogens appeared linked to several of the most significant clusters. A previous analysis found most TCR beta V segments productive roughly 87% or roughly 30% of the time.

PCR employed 60 Vbeta and 13 Jbeta primers. Some clones are missing from TCRdb's copy, which holds only in-frame ones; the method was immunoSEQ multiplex PCR. The table has tens of thousands of clones, around 58% seen once. The length of the CDR3 is 15 residues. Germline CDR1 MGHRA, CDR2 YSYEKL. V was trimmed by 4 bases and J by 2 bases, leaving 15 bases between them. In regard to this clone: Antigen: not known.

The receptor's source is a young man in good health and CMV-seropositive. This chain links TRBV4-1 with TRBJ2-7; weak D call: TRBD2 (6 bases). Sequencing was done on a sample of PBMCs. CDR3 nucleotides: TGCGCCAGCAGCCTAGACCGGGGGAATGCCTACGAGCAGTACTTC. Amino acid sequence: CASSLDRGNAYEQYF.